This TCR beta chain appears in the sequencing data of a study of vaccination and CD4 T cells after COVID-19. Study in general: With nine mild cases and one severe, convalescent patients were SARS-CoV-2 positive by nasal swab PCR. The post-COVID samples were taken a median roughly 94 days after diagnosis, anywhere from 35 to 161. Cells were stimulated with overlapping spike peptide pools from SARS-CoV-2, HCoV-NL63, HCoV-OC43 and HCoV-229E.

In regard to this clonotype: Its antigen remains unidentified.

Scientists ran DNA taken from cultured CD4+ T cells through the Oncomine TCR Beta short-read assay for sequencing. Cultured CD4+ T cells yielded the extracted genomic DNA. TCRdb processed the PCR reads anew with MiXCR; each CDR3 protein has one entry. The sample shows about 12,000 distinct CDR3 sequences, 55% to 70% of them seen only once. Treatment here: roughly 10-day PBMC culture with coronavirus spike peptide pools or control peptides (ViraFEST assay). Trimming cost V 4 bases and J 1 base; bases outside gene matches: 4. This CDR3 region has 14 residues. Germline CDR1 reads MNHNS; CDR2 reads SASEGT.

Sequenced here: CD4+ T cells from blood, cultured in vitro, sampled before SARS-CoV-2 vaccination. V and J are TRBV6-1 and TRBJ2-7; 7 positions match TRBD2. The receptor was isolated from a human donor who had recovered from COVID-19. CDR3 in amino acids: CASSGSGPSYEQYF. The DNA for the CDR3 is TGTGCCAGCAGTGGTAGCGGGCCGTCCTACGAGCAGTACTTC.